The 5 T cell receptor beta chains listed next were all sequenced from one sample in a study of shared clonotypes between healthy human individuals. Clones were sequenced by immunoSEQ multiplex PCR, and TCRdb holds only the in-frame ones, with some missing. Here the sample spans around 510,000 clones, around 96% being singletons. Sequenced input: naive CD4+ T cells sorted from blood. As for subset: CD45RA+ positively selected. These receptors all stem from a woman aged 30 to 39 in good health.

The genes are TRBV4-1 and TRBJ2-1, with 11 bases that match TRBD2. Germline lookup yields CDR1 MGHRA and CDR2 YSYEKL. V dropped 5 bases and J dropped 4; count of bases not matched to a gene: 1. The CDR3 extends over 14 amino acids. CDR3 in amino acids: CASSGTSGYNEQFF. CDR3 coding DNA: TGCGCCAGCAGCGGGACTAGCGGATACAATGAGCAGTTCTTC.

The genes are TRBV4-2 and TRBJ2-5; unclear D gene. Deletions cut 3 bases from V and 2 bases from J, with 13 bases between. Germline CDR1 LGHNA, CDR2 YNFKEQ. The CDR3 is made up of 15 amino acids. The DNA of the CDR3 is TGTGCCAGCAGCCAGGTGGCGGTAGGACAAGAGACCCAGTACTTC. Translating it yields CASSQVAVGQETQYF.

CDR3 region: CASSEAGGRDFSYEQYF. DNA for the CDR3: TGCGCCAGCAGTGAGGCAGGTGGTAGAGACTTCTCCTACGAGCAGTACTTC. This chain joins TRBV10-1 and TRBJ2-5, with D unresolved. The closer fit of TRBJ2-7 to the DNA end suggests the J call may be wrong. The CDR3 spans 17 residues. Germline assignment: CDR1 WNHNN and CDR2 SYGVQD (reference sequence).

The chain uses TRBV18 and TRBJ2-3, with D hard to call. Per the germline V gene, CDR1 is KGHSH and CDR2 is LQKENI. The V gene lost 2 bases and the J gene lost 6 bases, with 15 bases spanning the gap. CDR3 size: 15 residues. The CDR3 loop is CASSPRKPGEDTQYF. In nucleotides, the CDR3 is TGTGCCAGCTCACCAAGAAAACCCGGTGAGGATACGCAGTATTTT.

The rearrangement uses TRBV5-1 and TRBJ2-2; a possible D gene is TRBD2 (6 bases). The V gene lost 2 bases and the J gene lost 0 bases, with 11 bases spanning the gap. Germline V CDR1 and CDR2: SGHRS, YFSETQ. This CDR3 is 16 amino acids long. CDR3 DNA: TGCGCCAGCAGCTTCGTCGGGAGTGCGAACACCGGGGAGCTGTTTTTT. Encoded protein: CASSFVGSANTGELFF.